These 2 T cell receptor beta chains came from one sample sequenced in a study of shared clonotypes between healthy human individuals. The method was immunoSEQ multiplex PCR; TCRdb's version includes in-frame clones alone and lacks a portion of them. This repertoire shows about 2 million clones, over 85% found once; its top ten account for 0.9% to 1.5%. Naive-designated CD8 cells lacked CD45RO, were positively enriched for CCR7, and omitted terminally differentiated effector memory CD45RA+ cells. Specimen: naive CD8+ T cells sorted from blood. The receptors originated from a man aged 18 to 29 in good health.

The gene calls are TRBV6-6 and TRBJ2-5; D is possibly TRBD2 (6 bases). Germline CDR1 and CDR2: MNHNY and SVGAGI (reference sequence). The CDR3 sequence is 14 residues long. The ends were cut back, 6 bases at V and 4 bases at J, with 15 bases in the middle. The CDR3 bases are TGTGCCAGCAGCCAAGGAGGGTCGGGAGAGACCCAGTACTTC. Its protein product is CASSQGGSGETQYF.

The rearrangement joins TRBV6-5 to TRBJ1-5, with D possibly TRBD1 on 5 matching bases. There are 13 residues in the CDR3. V shed 2 bases and J shed 5 bases, with 7 bases lying between them. In germline, CDR1 is MNHEY, CDR2 SVGAGI. The CDR3 DNA sequence: TGTGCCAGCAGTTACAGGGGATATCAGCCCCAGCATTTT. The encoded protein is CASSYRGYQPQHF.